The 25 T cell receptor beta chains below were found in one sample sequenced in a study of cytomegalovirus exposure and HLA in healthy donors. Primers: 60 Vbeta forward and 13 Jbeta reverse. Only in-frame clones appear in the TCRdb table, and some are missing; sequencing was by immunoSEQ multiplex PCR. The sample has more than 100,000 clones, approximately 72% seen once. Sequencing was performed on PBMCs. All receptors come from a man aged 60 to 69 in good health and CMV-seropositive.

The chain links TRBV2 to TRBJ1-2, with D uncertain. The V end lost 2 bases, the J end lost 8 bases, and 9 bases lay between the germline ends. This CDR3 spans 12 amino acids. CDR1 and CDR2 from the germline V gene are SNHLY and FYNNEI. The CDR3 DNA reads TGTGCCAGCAGTGAATGGGAGGGCGGCTACACCTTC. It yields the protein CASSEWEGGYTF.

This clone was counted a single time. This sequence joins TRBV9 and TRBJ1-4; 9 nucleotides align to TRBD1. Trimming at V came to 2 bases and at J to 6 bases, leaving 5 bases not matched to a gene. From germline, CDR1 is SGDLS and CDR2 YYNGEE. There are 15 residues in the CDR3. The CDR3 region is CASSVTGGGYEKLFF. The CDR3 DNA sequence: TGTGCCAGCAGCGTCACAGGGGGCGGTTATGAAAAACTGTTTTTT.

This clone was observed a single time. The rearrangement uses TRBV2 and TRBJ1-5; TRBD1 agrees at 8 bases. In germline, CDR1 is SNHLY, CDR2 FYNNEI. V dropped 8 bases and J dropped 0; count of bases not matched to a gene: 6. CDR3 size: 15 residues. The CDR3 here is CASGTGGYSNQPQHF. CDR3 nucleotide sequence: TGTGCCAGCGGGACAGGCGGTTATAGCAATCAGCCCCAGCATTTT. The entire variable domain, with the rest obtained from reference TRBV2 and TRBJ1-5, is as follows: EPEVTQTPSHQVTQMGQEVILRCVPISNHLYFYWYRQILGQKVEFLVSFYNNEISEKSEIFDDQFSVERPDGSNFTLKIRSTKLEDSAMYFCASGTGGYSNQPQHFGDGTRLSIL.

The V and J genes are TRBV6-5 and TRBJ1-5; 7 bases are a match to TRBD1. This CDR3 is built from 14 residues. Losses at the gene ends were 6 bases for V and 7 bases for J; bases not matched to a gene: 9. Per germline, CDR1 MNHEY and CDR2 SVGAGI. CDR3 sequence (DNA): TGTGCCAGCAGCTATACAGGGGCGAACCAGCCCCAGCATTTT. This encodes CASSYTGANQPQHF.

This sequence joins TRBV19 and TRBJ1-2; 7 bases map to TRBD1. V trimming: 5 bases; J trimming: 5 bases; junction bases outside the gene matches: 11. CDR3 length: 15 residues. Germline CDR1 and CDR2: LNHDA and SQIVND (reference sequence). The CDR3 DNA is TGTGCCAGTAGTCAAGGACAGGACGTAATATATGGCTACACCTTC. Amino acid sequence: CASSQGQDVIYGYTF.

The V gene is TRBV11-2, the J gene TRBJ1-1, with TRBD1 matching over 8 bases. This CDR3 has 15 amino acids. Trimming cost V 6 bases and J 4 bases; bases outside gene matches: 10. Germline V gene lookup returns CDR1 SGHAT and CDR2 FQNNGV. The CDR3 here is CASSQGARGATEAFF. CDR3 nucleotides: TGTGCCAGCAGTCAGGGGGCGCGAGGAGCCACTGAAGCTTTCTTT.

The chain joins TRBV29-1 to TRBJ2-2; weak D call: TRBD2 (6 bases). The CDR3 is 12 amino acids. The germline V gene has CDR1 SQVTM and CDR2 ANQGSEA. The ends were cut back, 4 bases at V and 3 bases at J, with 6 bases in the middle. Here the CDR3 DNA reads TGCAGCGTTGTAGCGGACACCGGGGAGCTGTTTTTT. Its translation: CSVVADTGELFF.

The V and J genes are TRBV5-4 and TRBJ2-3, with 9 bases lining up with TRBD1. This CDR3 is built from 15 residues. The V gene's germline CDR1 is SGHNT and CDR2 YYREEE (reference sequence). Trimming at V came to 2 bases and at J to 4 bases, leaving 5 bases not matched to a gene. The CDR3 spells CASSFGQGRADTQYF. The CDR3 nucleotides are TGTGCCAGCAGCTTCGGACAGGGGAGAGCAGATACGCAGTATTTT.

This chain joins TRBV9 and TRBJ1-2, with D uncertain. The CDR3 runs to 13 residues. Germline V lookup: CDR1 SGDLS, CDR2 YYNGEE. V was trimmed by 2 bases and J by 4 bases, leaving 9 bases between them. The chain's CDR3 is CASSVTSSYGYTF. The DNA of the CDR3 is TGTGCCAGCAGCGTTACTTCGAGCTATGGCTACACCTTC.

The chain links TRBV5-1 to TRBJ2-5, with D possibly TRBD2 on 6 matching bases. This CDR3 is built from 13 residues. The V end lost 4 bases, the J end lost 5 bases, and 12 bases lay between the germline ends. Germline values: CDR1 SGHRS, CDR2 YFSETQ. As DNA, the CDR3 is TGCGCCAGCAGCACGGGACTCGGGGAGACCCAGTACTTC. Amino acids: CASSTGLGETQYF.

This clone appeared a few times. The chain employs TRBV5-1 and TRBJ1-2; no reliable D call. This CDR3 contains 14 residues. CDR1 and CDR2 (germline): SGHRS, YFSETQ. With 0 bases removed from V and 8 bases from J, the gap between germline ends came to 14 bases. The DNA of the CDR3 is TGCGCCAGCAGCTTGGGGTACTCCTTACGCGGCTACACCTTC. Residues: CASSLGYSLRGYTF.

The chain links TRBV7-9 to TRBJ2-1, with TRBD2 matching 7 bases. Trimming removed 5 bases from V and 8 bases from J; junction bases left unmatched: 12. In germline, CDR1 is SEHNR, CDR2 FQNEAQ (reference sequence). This CDR3 contains 15 residues. CDR3 DNA sequence: TGTGCCAGCAGCCTCGGGGGAGGGCTTGAAGATGAGCAGTTCTTC. Translated, it gives CASSLGGGLEDEQFF.

The chain employs TRBV27 and TRBJ2-2; perhaps TRBD1 as D (6 bases). The ends were cut back, 3 bases at V and 3 bases at J, with 11 bases in the middle. Germline V CDR1 and CDR2: MNHEY, SMNVEV (reference sequence). The CDR3 consists of 15 residues. CDR3 loop: CASSFGDRYTGELFF. The DNA of the CDR3 is TGTGCCAGCAGTTTCGGAGACAGGTACACCGGGGAGCTGTTTTTT.

The V gene is TRBV5-6, the J gene TRBJ2-6; D is ambiguous. The CDR3 has 15 amino acids. Germline CDR1 reads SGHDT; CDR2 reads YYEEEE. V lost 3 bases and J lost 4, with 11 bases in between. The CDR3 is CASSWATEGANVLTF. The CDR3 DNA follows: TGTGCCAGCAGCTGGGCAACCGAGGGGGCCAACGTCCTGACTTTC.

The chain employs TRBV7-9 and TRBJ1-1; perhaps TRBD1 as D (5 bases). The CDR3 is 14 residues long. V lost 2 bases to trimming and J lost 3 bases, with 10 bases between them. The V gene's germline CDR1 is SEHNR and CDR2 FQNEAQ (reference sequence). In DNA, the CDR3 is TGTGCCAGCAGCTTAATGTCAGGGTACACTGAAGCTTTCTTT. This encodes CASSLMSGYTEAFF. The whole variable domain, filled in from reference TRBV7-9 and TRBJ1-1, reads DTGVSQNPRHKITKRGQNVTFRCDPISEHNRLYWYRQTLGQGPEFLTYFQNEAQLEKSRLLSDRFSAERPKGSFSTLEIQRTEQGDSAMYLCASSLMSGYTEAFFGQGTRLTVV.

The chain is built from TRBV7-8 and TRBJ2-1; D unclear. From germline, CDR1 is SGHVS and CDR2 FQNEAQ. This CDR3 has 14 amino acids. The ends were cut back, 0 bases at V and 6 bases at J, with 9 bases in the middle. The CDR3 loop is CASSLAFYSNEQFF. The DNA of the CDR3 is TGTGCCAGCAGCTTAGCCTTTTACAGCAATGAGCAGTTCTTC.

The rearrangement links TRBV6-5 to TRBJ1-2; D not certain. The germline CDR1 and CDR2 sequences are MNHEY and SVGAGI. The ends were cut back, 5 bases at V and 4 bases at J, with 5 bases in the middle. The CDR3 sequence is 11 residues long. CDR3 in DNA: TGTGCCAGCAGTACAACCTATGGCTACACCTTC. Translation gives CASSTTYGYTF.

The rearrangement links TRBV27 to TRBJ2-7, with 10 bases that match TRBD1. The CDR3 length is 14 residues. The germline CDR1 and CDR2 sequences are MNHEY and SMNVEV (reference sequence). V shed 5 bases, J shed 3 bases, and the junction held 4 bases outside the gene matches. CDR3 residues: CASSPRDRGYEQYF. The CDR3 nucleotides read TGTGCCAGCAGTCCCCGGGACAGGGGCTACGAGCAGTACTTC.

Only a few counts were recorded for this clone. The V and J genes are TRBV5-1 and TRBJ1-1; no clear D gene. CDR3 size: 14 residues. V was cut by 4 bases and J by 1 base, with 11 bases left in between. Germline CDR1 and CDR2: SGHRS and YFSETQ. The CDR3 spells CASSLDGENTEAFF. DNA for the CDR3: TGCGCCAGCAGCCTGGACGGGGAGAACACTGAAGCTTTCTTT. The full variable domain, rest sourced from reference TRBV5-1 and TRBJ1-1, is KAGVTQTPRYLIKTRGQQVTLSCSPISGHRSVSWYQQTPGQGLQFLFEYFSETQRNKGNFPGRFSGRQFSNSRSEMNVSTLELGDSALYLCASSLDGENTEAFFGQGTRLTVV.

This rearrangement joins TRBV7-9 to TRBJ2-5; TRBD2 aligns across 8 bases. Germline values: CDR1 SEHNR, CDR2 FQNEAQ (reference sequence). This CDR3 comprises 14 residues. The V and J ends lost 3 bases and 4 bases, in that order; junction bases with no gene match: 4. The chain's CDR3 is CASSFYGTRETQYF. For the CDR3, the DNA is TGTGCCAGCAGCTTTTACGGGACTAGAGAGACCCAGTACTTC.

This sequence joins TRBV19 and TRBJ2-1; D possibly corresponds to TRBD2 (5 bases). Trimming cost V 5 bases and J 2 bases, with 10 bases left between them. Looked up from germline, CDR1 is LNHDA and CDR2 is SQIVND (reference sequence). The CDR3 extends over 14 amino acids. DNA of the CDR3: TGTGCCAGTAGTCCAAGCGGTGCCTACAATGAGCAGTTCTTC. Its translation is CASSPSGAYNEQFF. Supplemented by reference TRBV19 and TRBJ2-1, the full variable domain reads DGGITQSPKYLFRKEGQNVTLSCEQNLNHDAMYWYRQDPGQGLRLIYYSQIVNDFQKGDIAEGYSVSREKKESFPLTVTSAQKNPTAFYLCASSPSGAYNEQFFGPGTRLTVL.

V gene TRBV11-2 combines with J gene TRBJ2-1, with 8 bases identical to TRBD1. The CDR3 has 16 amino acids. Germline lookup yields CDR1 SGHAT and CDR2 FQNNGV. With 2 bases clipped from V and 2 bases from J, the junction kept 5 bases outside the gene matches. The CDR3 region has the DNA TGTGCCAGCAGCTTAAGTGGGACAGGAGCCTACAATGAGCAGTTCTTC. Its protein product is CASSLSGTGAYNEQFF.

Only one count was recorded for this clone. V is TRBV2 and J is TRBJ2-5, with 15 bases fitting TRBD2. The CDR3 has 17 residues. V was clipped by 4 bases and J by 2 bases; unmatched bases: 5. Germline CDR1 SNHLY, CDR2 FYNNEI. The chain's CDR3 is CASSAGLAGGNQETQYF. The CDR3 DNA reads as TGTGCCAGCAGTGCCGGACTAGCGGGGGGGAATCAAGAGACCCAGTACTTC.

The rearrangement joins TRBV25-1 to TRBJ1-3; maybe TRBD1 (6 bases). CDR1 is MGHDK, CDR2 SYGVNS, per germline. This CDR3 has 17 residues. V lost 1 base and J lost 1, with 14 bases in between. CDR3: CASSESGRGPSGNTIYF. The CDR3 bases are TGTGCCAGCAGTGAATCAGGCAGGGGACCTTCTGGAAACACCATATATTTT.

The chain combines TRBV6-5 with TRBJ2-7, with 11 bases fitting TRBD2. CDR1 MNHEY and CDR2 SVGAGI come from the germline V gene. The CDR3 is 15 amino acids. After removal of 4 bases from V and 6 bases from J, the junction contained 8 bases not matched to a gene. CDR3 sequence: CASSSLLAGGLEQYF. The CDR3 nucleotides read TGTGCCAGCAGTTCGCTCTTAGCGGGGGGGCTCGAGCAGTACTTC.